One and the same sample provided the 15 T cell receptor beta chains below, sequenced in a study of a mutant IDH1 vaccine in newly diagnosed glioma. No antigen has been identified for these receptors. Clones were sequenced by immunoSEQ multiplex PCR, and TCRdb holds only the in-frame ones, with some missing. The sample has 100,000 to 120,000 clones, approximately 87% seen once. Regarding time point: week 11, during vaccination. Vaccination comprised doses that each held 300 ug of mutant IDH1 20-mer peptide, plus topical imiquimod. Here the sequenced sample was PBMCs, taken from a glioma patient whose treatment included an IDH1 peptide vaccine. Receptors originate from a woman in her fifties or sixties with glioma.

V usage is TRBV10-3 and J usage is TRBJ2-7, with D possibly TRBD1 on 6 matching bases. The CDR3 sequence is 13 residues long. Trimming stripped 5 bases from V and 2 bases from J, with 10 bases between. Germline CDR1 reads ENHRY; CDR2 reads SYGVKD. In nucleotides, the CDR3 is TGTGCCATCAGTTCCCGACAGGCCTACGAGCAGTACTTC. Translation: CAISSRQAYEQYF.

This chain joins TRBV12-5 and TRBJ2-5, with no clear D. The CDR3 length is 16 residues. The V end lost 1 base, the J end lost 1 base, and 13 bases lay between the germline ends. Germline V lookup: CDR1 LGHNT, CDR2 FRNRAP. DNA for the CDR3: TGTGCTAGTGGTTTGGGGGTGAAAACAGCCCAAGAGACCCAGTACTTC. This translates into CASGLGVKTAQETQYF.

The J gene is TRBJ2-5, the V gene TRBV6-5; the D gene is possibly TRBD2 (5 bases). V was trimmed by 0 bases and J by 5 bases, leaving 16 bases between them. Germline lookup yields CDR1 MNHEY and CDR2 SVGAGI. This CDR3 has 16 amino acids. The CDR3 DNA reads TGTGCCAGCAGTTACTCGGCTAGCTATAGTATGGAGACCCAGTACTTC. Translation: CASSYSASYSMETQYF.

CDR3 sequence: CAISEPSSIDTGELFF. In nucleotides, the CDR3 is TGTGCCATCAGTGAGCCAAGTTCCATAGACACCGGGGAGCTGTTTTTT. The chain uses TRBV10-3 and TRBJ2-2; D not certain. The V gene lost 2 bases and the J gene lost 3 bases, with 13 bases spanning the gap. Germline CDR1 reads ENHRY; CDR2 reads SYGVKD. CDR3 length: 16 residues.

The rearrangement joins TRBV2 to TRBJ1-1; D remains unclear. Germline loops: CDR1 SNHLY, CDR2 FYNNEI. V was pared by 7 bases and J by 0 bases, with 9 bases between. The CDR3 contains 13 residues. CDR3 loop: CASTKTVNTEAFF. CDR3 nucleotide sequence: TGTGCCAGCACAAAGACGGTGAACACTGAAGCTTTCTTT.

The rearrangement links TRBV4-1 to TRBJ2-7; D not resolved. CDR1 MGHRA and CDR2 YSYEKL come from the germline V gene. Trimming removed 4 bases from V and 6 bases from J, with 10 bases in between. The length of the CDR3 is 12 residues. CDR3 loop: CASSPRSSEQYF. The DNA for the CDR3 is TGCGCCAGCAGCCCCCGGAGTAGCGAGCAGTACTTC.

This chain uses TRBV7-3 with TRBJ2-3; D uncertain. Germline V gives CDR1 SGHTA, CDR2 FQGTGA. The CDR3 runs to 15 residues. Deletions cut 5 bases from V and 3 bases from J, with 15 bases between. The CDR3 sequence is CASSRPNDGTDTQYF. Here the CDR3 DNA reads TGTGCCAGCAGCCGACCAAACGACGGAACAGATACGCAGTATTTT.

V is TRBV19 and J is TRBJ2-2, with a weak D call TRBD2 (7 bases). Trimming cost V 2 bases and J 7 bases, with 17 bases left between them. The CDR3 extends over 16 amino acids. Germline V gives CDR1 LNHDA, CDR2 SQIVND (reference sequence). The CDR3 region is CASSISGGTFSGELFF. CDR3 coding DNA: TGTGCCAGTAGTATATCGGGGGGCACTTTTAGCGGGGAGCTGTTTTTT. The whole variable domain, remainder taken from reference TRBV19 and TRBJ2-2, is DGGITQSPKYLFRKEGQNVTLSCEQNLNHDAMYWYRQDPGQGLRLIYYSQIVNDFQKGDIAEGYSVSREKKESFPLTVTSAQKNPTAFYLCASSISGGTFSGELFFGEGSRLTVL.

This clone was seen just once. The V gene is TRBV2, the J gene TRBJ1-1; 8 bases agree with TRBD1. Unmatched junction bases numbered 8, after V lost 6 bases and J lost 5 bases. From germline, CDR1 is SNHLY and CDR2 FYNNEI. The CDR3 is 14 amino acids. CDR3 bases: TGTGCCAGCAGCCTACAGGGGGTAAATACTGAAGCTTTCTTT. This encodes CASSLQGVNTEAFF.

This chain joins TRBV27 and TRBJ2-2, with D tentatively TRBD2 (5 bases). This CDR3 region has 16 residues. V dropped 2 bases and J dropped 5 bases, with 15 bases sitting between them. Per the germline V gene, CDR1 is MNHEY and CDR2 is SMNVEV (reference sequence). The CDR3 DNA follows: TGTGCCAGCAGTTTAAAAAGCGGAGTCGGGACCGGGGAGCTGTTTTTT. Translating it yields CASSLKSGVGTGELFF.

CDR3 sequence (DNA): TGTGCCAGCAGCTTAGGTCTAGACCCGTACAATGAGCAGTTCTTC. As protein: CASSLGLDPYNEQFF. The V gene is TRBV7-2, the J gene TRBJ2-1; D gene ambiguous. Deletions cut 1 base from V and 4 bases from J, with 11 bases between. CDR3 length: 15 residues. The germline V gene has CDR1 SGHTA and CDR2 FQGNSA.

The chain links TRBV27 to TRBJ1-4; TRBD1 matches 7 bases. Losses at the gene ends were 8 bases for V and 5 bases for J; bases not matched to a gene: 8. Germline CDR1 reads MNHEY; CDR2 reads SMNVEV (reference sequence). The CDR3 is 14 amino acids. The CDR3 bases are TGTGCCAGCTCGCCGGGACAGCTGAATGAAAAACTGTTTTTT. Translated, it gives CASSPGQLNEKLFF.

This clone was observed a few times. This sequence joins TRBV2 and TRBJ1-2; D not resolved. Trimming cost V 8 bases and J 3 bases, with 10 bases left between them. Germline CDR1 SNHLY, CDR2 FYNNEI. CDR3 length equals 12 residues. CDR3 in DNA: TGTGCCAGCTCTCCCCGCTACTATGGCTACACCTTC. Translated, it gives CASSPRYYGYTF.

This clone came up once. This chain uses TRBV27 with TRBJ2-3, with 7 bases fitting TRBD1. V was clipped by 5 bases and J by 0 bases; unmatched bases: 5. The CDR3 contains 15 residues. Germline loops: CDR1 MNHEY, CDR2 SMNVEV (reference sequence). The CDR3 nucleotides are TGTGCCAGCAGTAACAGGGGTAGTAGCACAGATACGCAGTATTTT. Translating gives CASSNRGSSTDTQYF.

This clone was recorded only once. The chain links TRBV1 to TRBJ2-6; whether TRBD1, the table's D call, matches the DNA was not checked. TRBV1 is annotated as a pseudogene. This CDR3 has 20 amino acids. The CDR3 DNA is TGCACCAGCAGCCAACAATCCAGACAGGGCCTAAGCTCTGGGGCCAACGTCCTGACTTTC. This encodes CTSSQQSRQGLSSGANVLTF.